A single count supports the clone carrying this TCR beta chain. V was clipped by 4 bases and J by 2 bases, with 12 bases between them. This CDR3 spans 15 amino acids. The germline V gene has CDR1 SGHRS and CDR2 YFSETQ. The data were obtained in a study of cytomegalovirus exposure and HLA in healthy donors. PCR involved 60 Vbeta and 13 Jbeta primers. As handled by the study authors: About 10 million of about 80 million unique TCR beta chains were shared, per a later count. TCRdb's table, derived via immunoSEQ multiplex PCR, lists solely in-frame clones and lacks some. The DNA was the basis for D and trimming; V, J and clone size are from that table. The sample gives 170,000 or so clones, 75% to 85% of which show up once; under 15% is in the top ten.

The J gene is TRBJ2-2, the V gene TRBV5-1, with D possibly being TRBD1 (6 bases). Sequenced: PBMCs. This receptor was identified in a woman aged 50 to 60 in good health and CMV-seropositive. The CDR3 sequence: CASSRRTANTGELFF. In DNA form, the CDR3 reads TGCGCCAGCAGCCGCCGGACAGCCAACACCGGGGAGCTGTTTTTT.